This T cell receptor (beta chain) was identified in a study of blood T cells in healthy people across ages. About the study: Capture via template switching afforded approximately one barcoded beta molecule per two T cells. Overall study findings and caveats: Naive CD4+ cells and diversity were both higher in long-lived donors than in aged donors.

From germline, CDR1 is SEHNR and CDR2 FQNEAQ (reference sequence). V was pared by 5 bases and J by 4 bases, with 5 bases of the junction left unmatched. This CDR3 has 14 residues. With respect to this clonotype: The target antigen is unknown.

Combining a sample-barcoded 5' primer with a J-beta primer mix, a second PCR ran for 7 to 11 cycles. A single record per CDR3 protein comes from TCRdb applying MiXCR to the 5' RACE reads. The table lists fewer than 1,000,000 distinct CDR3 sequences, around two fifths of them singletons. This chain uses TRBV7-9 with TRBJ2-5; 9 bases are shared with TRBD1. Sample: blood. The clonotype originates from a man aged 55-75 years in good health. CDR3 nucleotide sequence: TGTGCCAGCAGCACGGACAGGGGCGCAGAGACCCAGTACTTC. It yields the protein CASSTDRGAETQYF.